Below, 32 T cell receptor beta chains from the same sample are listed, as sequenced in a study of control samples from healthy donors and cancer patients. Using immunoSEQ multiplex PCR, the repertoire was profiled, and TCRdb retains in-frame clones only, with some absent. Here the sample spans around 75,000 clones, 80% to 95% being singletons. Sequencing was done on a sample of blood. The receptor set was obtained from a woman aged 55-69 years in good health.

The rearrangement joins TRBV28 to TRBJ1-1, with TRBD1 matching over 8 bases. The CDR3 consists of 15 residues. After removal of 4 bases from V and 6 bases from J, the junction contained 10 bases not matched to a gene. Germline loops: CDR1 MDHEN, CDR2 SYDVKM. CDR3 loop: CASSSSLTGGAEAFF. Written as DNA, the CDR3 is TGTGCCAGCAGTTCTTCACTAACAGGGGGGGCTGAAGCTTTCTTT.

The chain recombines TRBV5-1 with TRBJ1-4; D may be TRBD1 (6 bases). The germline gives CDR1 SGHRS, CDR2 YFSETQ. The CDR3 sequence is 15 residues long. V was shortened by 4 bases and J by 4 bases, with 14 bases between the two germline ends. The CDR3 protein is CASSLGQIDNEKLFF. CDR3 nucleotides: TGCGCCAGCAGCCTAGGACAGATAGATAATGAAAAACTGTTTTTT.

This chain joins TRBV2 and TRBJ2-4; D remains unclear. The CDR3 loop spans 13 amino acids. CDR1 is SNHLY, CDR2 FYNNEI, per germline. V was pared by 4 bases and J by 4 bases, with 8 bases between. The CDR3 is CASSVGAKNIQYF. Here the CDR3 DNA reads TGTGCCAGCAGTGTCGGAGCGAAAAACATTCAGTACTTC.

The chain uses TRBV20-1 and TRBJ2-1; D gene uncertain. The CDR3 length is 13 residues. The germline V gene has CDR1 DFQATT and CDR2 SNEGSKA (reference sequence). Between the trimmed V and J ends, which lost 3 bases and 3 bases, there was a span of 9 bases. The CDR3 bases are TGCAGTGCTAGTAGTCCAGGCTACAATGAGCAGTTCTTC. As protein: CSASSPGYNEQFF.

The rearrangement uses TRBV30 and TRBJ2-5; 10 bases line up with TRBD1. The junction had 3 bases not matched to a gene; V was cut back by 1 base and J by 1 base. Germline assignment: CDR1 GTSNPN and CDR2 SVGIG (reference sequence). This CDR3 is 15 amino acids long. CDR3 region: CAWSAGQGVQETQYF. CDR3 nucleotide sequence: TGTGCCTGGAGTGCCGGACAGGGGGTCCAAGAGACCCAGTACTTC.

The genes are TRBV29-1 and TRBJ1-2; the D gene is possibly TRBD1 (5 bases). The CDR3 is made up of 17 amino acids. Germline V gene sequence: CDR1 SQVTM, CDR2 ANQGSEA. V lost 0 bases and J lost 0, with 17 bases in between. CDR3 DNA: TGCAGCGTTGAAGAACTATCAGGGCCAGTTCCTAACTATGGCTACACCTTC. This translates into CSVEELSGPVPNYGYTF.

J is TRBJ2-7 and V is TRBV4-2, with 8 bases that match TRBD1. The trim removed 3 bases at V and 3 bases at J, leaving 7 bases unmatched. Germline V lookup: CDR1 LGHNA, CDR2 YNFKEQ. This CDR3 region has 15 residues. CDR3 DNA sequence: TGTGCCAGCAGCCAGAGGACAGGGAAGCTCTACGAGCAGTACTTC. It translates to CASSQRTGKLYEQYF.

The genes are TRBV24-1 and TRBJ2-1; D unclear. V lost 4 bases and J lost 8, with 11 bases in between. The V gene's germline CDR1 is KGHDR and CDR2 SFDVKD. The CDR3 has 13 residues. The CDR3 reads CATSDPGSDEQFF. CDR3 nucleotides: TGTGCCACCAGTGACCCGGGCTCAGATGAGCAGTTCTTC.

The CDR3 bases are TGCGCCAGCGGCGCTAACGGCAAAGAGACCCAGTACTTC. This gives the protein CASGANGKETQYF. The chain carries TRBV5-1 and TRBJ2-5; D ambiguous. The CDR3 consists of 13 residues. Germline V gene sequence: CDR1 SGHRS, CDR2 YFSETQ. Trimming removed 7 bases at V and 3 bases at J, with 13 bases between.

CDR3 in amino acids: CASSSSGGPTANEKLFF. For the CDR3, the DNA is TGTGCCAGCAGTTCCTCGGGGGGTCCTACAGCTAATGAAAAACTGTTTTTT. This chain links TRBV28 with TRBJ1-4; a weak D match, TRBD1 (5 bases). Between the trimmed V and J ends, which lost 4 bases and 3 bases, there was a span of 18 bases. The CDR3 covers 17 residues. CDR1 is MDHEN, CDR2 SYDVKM, per germline.

The rearrangement links TRBV7-2 to TRBJ1-4; weak D call: TRBD1 (5 bases). Deletions cut 5 bases from V and 3 bases from J, with 13 bases between. Looked up from germline, CDR1 is SGHTA and CDR2 is FQGNSA. This CDR3 has 15 amino acids. CDR3 DNA: TGTGCCAGCAGCCCGCGGGGCAGCCCTAATGAAAAACTGTTTTTT. As protein: CASSPRGSPNEKLFF.

The chain carries TRBV10-3 and TRBJ2-7, with D perhaps being TRBD1 or TRBD2 (5 bases each). CDR1 and CDR2 (germline): ENHRY, SYGVKD. V gave up 3 bases and J gave up 6 bases, with 9 bases separating them. This CDR3 is 12 amino acids long. In nucleotides, the CDR3 is TGTGCCATCAGTGACCCAGGGACCGAGCAGTACTTC. It encodes CAISDPGTEQYF.

The sample holds one count of this clone. This chain joins TRBV5-4 and TRBJ1-2; D is unclear. Per germline, CDR1 SGHNT and CDR2 YYREEE (reference sequence). The V and J ends lost 0 bases and 4 bases respectively, with 13 bases between them. The CDR3 loop spans 15 amino acids. The CDR3 reads CASSLGTSSFYGYTF. For the CDR3, the DNA is TGTGCCAGCAGCTTGGGGACGTCATCGTTCTATGGCTACACCTTC.

The rearrangement joins TRBV24-1 to TRBJ2-3; weak D call: TRBD2 (5 bases). The CDR3 is 13 residues long. The germline CDR1 and CDR2 sequences are KGHDR and SFDVKD. The ends were cut back, 6 bases at V and 1 base at J, with 7 bases in the middle. The CDR3 here is CATSNSGTDTQYF. CDR3 bases: TGTGCCACCAGTAATAGCGGCACAGATACGCAGTATTTT.

This clone appeared once. The rearrangement joins TRBV7-2 to TRBJ2-3, with 7 bases that match TRBD2. J was trimmed by 1 base and V by 3 bases; bases with no gene match: 10. Germline lookup yields CDR1 SGHTA and CDR2 FQGNSA. CDR3 length: 17 amino acids. CDR3 coding DNA: TGTGCCAGCAGCTTTCTAGCGGCGACGGGGGGCACAGATACGCAGTATTTT. Translation gives CASSFLAATGGTDTQYF.

The genes are TRBV6-1 and TRBJ1-4; possible D gene TRBD1, 5 bases. V was cut by 2 bases and J by 0 bases, with 10 bases left in between. Germline CDR1 and CDR2: MNHNS and SASEGT. The CDR3 consists of 16 residues. DNA for the CDR3: TGTGCCAGCAGTGAAATGAAGGGGTCAACTAATGAAAAACTGTTTTTT. It yields the protein CASSEMKGSTNEKLFF.

The rearrangement links TRBV28 to TRBJ1-5, with 8 bases identical to TRBD1. The CDR3 runs 15 residues. The germline V gene has CDR1 MDHEN and CDR2 SYDVKM. With 6 bases clipped from V and 2 bases from J, the junction kept 6 bases outside the gene matches. CDR3 in DNA: TGTGCCAGCAGCTCGGGGGGACAGGGCAATCAGCCCCAGCATTTT. Translating it yields CASSSGGQGNQPQHF.

V and J are TRBV18 and TRBJ1-2, with D hard to call. V was pared by 6 bases and J by 2 bases, with 19 bases between. From germline, CDR1 is KGHSH and CDR2 LQKENI. The CDR3 consists of 16 residues. In nucleotides, the CDR3 is TGTGCCAGCTCGCCTTATCAAAGTGGGGTGAACTATGGCTACACCTTC. This codes for CASSPYQSGVNYGYTF.

The rearrangement uses TRBV28 and TRBJ1-4; D call uncertain. V was pared by 2 bases and J by 4 bases, with 8 bases between. Germline loops: CDR1 MDHEN, CDR2 SYDVKM. The CDR3 is made up of 14 amino acids. The CDR3 is CASSLGHDNEKLFF. Written as DNA, the CDR3 is TGTGCCAGCAGTTTAGGTCATGATAATGAAAAACTGTTTTTT. Together with reference TRBV28 and TRBJ1-4, the CDR3 gives the full variable domain: DVKVTQSSRYLVKRTGEKVFLECVQDMDHENMFWYRQDPGLGLRLIYFSYDVKMKEKGDIPEGYSVSREKKERFSLILESASTNQTSMYLCASSLGHDNEKLFFGSGTQLSVL.

The V call is TRBV9, the J call TRBJ2-2; tentatively, D is TRBD2 (7 bases). CDR3 length equals 15 residues. Germline-derived CDR1 and CDR2 are SGDLS and YYNGEE. V lost 6 bases and J lost 7, with 19 bases in between. The CDR3 DNA sequence: TGTGCCAGCACCCAGGTGGGGGGGCAAGGCGGGGAGCTGTTTTTT. Translated, it gives CASTQVGGQGGELFF.

Details on this clone: In the same sample, other DNA sequences code for this CDR3. This chain links TRBV28 with TRBJ1-4; 7 nucleotides line up with TRBD1. The CDR3 loop spans 14 amino acids. The V gene end was trimmed by 5 bases and the J gene end by 4 bases; junction bases not matched to a gene: 4. Germline V gene data show CDR1 as MDHEN and CDR2 as SYDVKM. CDR3 amino acids: CASSRQGVNEKLFF. CDR3 coding DNA: TGTGCCAGCAGTAGACAGGGAGTTAATGAAAAACTGTTTTTT.

The V and J genes are TRBV6-1 and TRBJ1-5; D perhaps matches TRBD1 (5 bases). CDR1 and CDR2 from the germline V gene are MNHNS and SASEGT. The V end lost 0 bases, the J end lost 7 bases, and 13 bases lay between the germline ends. This CDR3 has 15 residues. CDR3 residues: CASSEASAGNQPQHF. CDR3 nucleotides: TGTGCCAGCAGTGAAGCGTCCGCAGGGAACCAGCCCCAGCATTTT.

This chain links TRBV7-9 with TRBJ1-1, with D maybe TRBD1 (6 bases). Germline assignment: CDR1 SEHNR and CDR2 FQNEAQ (reference sequence). This CDR3 spans 11 amino acids. V was clipped by 6 bases and J by 7 bases, with 9 bases between them. As DNA, the CDR3 is TGTGCCAGCAGGCAACAGGGTGAAGCTTTCTTT. It codes for CASRQQGEAFF.

The CDR3 sequence: CASSPLLQGGLNTEAFF. As DNA, the CDR3 is TGTGCCAGCTCACCACTACTGCAGGGAGGATTGAACACTGAAGCTTTCTTT. This rearrangement joins TRBV18 to TRBJ1-1; D is possibly TRBD1 (5 bases). V was pared by 1 base and J by 0 bases, with 15 bases between. The CDR3 sequence is 17 residues long. The germline CDR1 and CDR2 sequences are KGHSH and LQKENI.

The chain uses TRBV27 and TRBJ2-7; 10 bases map to TRBD1. The CDR3 runs 14 residues. CDR1 is MNHEY and CDR2 is SMNVEV in the germline V gene (reference sequence). The V segment lost 5 bases and the J segment 5 bases; nucleotides outside the gene matches: 6. The DNA of the CDR3 is TGTGCCAGCAGTGTCCGACAGGGGGCGGACGAGCAGTACTTC. Translation: CASSVRQGADEQYF.

The rearrangement uses TRBV19 and TRBJ1-2; TRBD1 aligns across 11 bases. Germline CDR1 reads LNHDA; CDR2 reads SQIVND (reference sequence). This CDR3 comprises 15 residues. J lost 5 bases, V lost 3 bases, and 5 bases had no gene match. CDR3 sequence (DNA): TGTGCCAGTAGTATCGGACAGGGGGCATCGTATGGCTACACCTTC. It is translated as CASSIGQGASYGYTF.

The chain has TRBV5-1 and TRBJ2-1, with 10 bases matching TRBD2. CDR1 and CDR2 from the germline V gene are SGHRS and YFSETQ. CDR3 length equals 18 residues. Unmatched junction bases numbered 15, after V lost 2 bases and J lost 7 bases. The DNA for the CDR3 is TGCGCCAGCAGCTTCACACTAGCGGGACGCGCGGCGGGGAATGAGCAGTTCTTC. This sequence encodes CASSFTLAGRAAGNEQFF. Using reference TRBV5-1 and TRBJ2-1 for the parts outside the CDR3, the full variable domain is KAGVTQTPRYLIKTRGQQVTLSCSPISGHRSVSWYQQTPGQGLQFLFEYFSETQRNKGNFPGRFSGRQFSNSRSEMNVSTLELGDSALYLCASSFTLAGRAAGNEQFFGPGTRLTVL.

This clone has more than one count but fewer than ten. This rearrangement joins TRBV6-2 or TRBV6-3 to TRBJ1-5, with 7 positions matching TRBD1. The CDR3 covers 16 residues. Per germline, CDR1 MNHEY and CDR2 SVGEGT. Trimming at V came to 5 bases and at J to 1 base, leaving 8 bases not matched to a gene. The CDR3 sequence is CASSKQGPSSNQPQHF. CDR3 bases: TGTGCCAGCAGTAAACAGGGGCCGAGCAGCAATCAGCCCCAGCATTTT.

This chain joins TRBV24-1 and TRBJ1-1; perhaps TRBD1 as D (6 bases). Trimming took off 3 bases at V and 3 bases at J, with 13 bases between the two ends. In germline, CDR1 is KGHDR, CDR2 SFDVKD. The CDR3 runs 15 residues. This chain's CDR3 is CATSDTKQGDTEAFF. The CDR3 nucleotides are TGTGCCACCAGTGATACAAAACAGGGAGACACTGAAGCTTTCTTT.

This chain uses TRBV28 with TRBJ1-4; 11 bases map to TRBD1. Germline-derived CDR1 and CDR2 are MDHEN and SYDVKM. With V trimmed by 8 bases and J by 0 bases, 8 bases remained unmatched. The CDR3 is 17 amino acids. The CDR3 nucleotides are TGTGCCAGCTTAGGGGACAGGGGGATTGCAACTAATGAAAAACTGTTTTTT. As protein: CASLGDRGIATNEKLFF. Full variable domain (outside the CDR3, taken from reference TRBV28 and TRBJ1-4): DVKVTQSSRYLVKRTGEKVFLECVQDMDHENMFWYRQDPGLGLRLIYFSYDVKMKEKGDIPEGYSVSREKKERFSLILESASTNQTSMYLCASLGDRGIATNEKLFFGSGTQLSVL.

The chain couples TRBV28 to TRBJ2-7; TRBD2 aligns across 7 bases. The CDR3 runs 15 residues. Trimming removed 8 bases from V and 2 bases from J; junction bases left unmatched: 12. CDR1 is MDHEN and CDR2 is SYDVKM in the germline V gene. The chain's CDR3 is CASYGGGNLAYEQYF. Written as DNA, the CDR3 is TGTGCCAGCTACGGGGGAGGGAACCTCGCCTACGAGCAGTACTTC.

Here the CDR3 reads CASSHLALGTGELFF. As DNA, the CDR3 is TGTGCCAGCAGTCACCTGGCCCTAGGAACCGGGGAGCTGTTTTTT. The chain uses TRBV27 and TRBJ2-2, with no clear D. CDR1 and CDR2 from the germline V gene are MNHEY and SMNVEV (reference sequence). The CDR3 is 15 amino acids. Trimming left V 5 bases short and J 5 bases short, with 15 bases between.